The TCR beta chain described here comes from a study of T cells after yellow fever vaccination. Ten or more counts support this clonotype. What it binds is not known. Conversion of TCR transcripts into cDNA relied on 5'RACE template switching, which added a universal primer site and UMIs. TCRdb re-analysed the 5' RACE reads in MiXCR, keeping a single row per CDR3 protein. The sample yields about 210,000 distinct CDR3 sequences, around 6.7% seen once. Study observations and caveats: Post-booster repertoires contained most primary-vaccination clones again (about 95% CD4, less than 90% CD8).

Trimming took 0 bases from V and 5 from J, leaving 16 bases between them. The germline gives CDR1 LGHNA, CDR2 YSLEER. The CDR3 consists of 17 residues. The clonotype comes from a man younger than 45 who received the YFV17D yellow fever vaccine. Sequencing was performed on CD4+ T cells sorted from PBMCs, taken on the day of the yellow fever booster vaccination. This chain links TRBV4-3 with TRBJ2-2; D is possibly TRBD2 (5 bases). The CDR3 region has the DNA TGCGCCAGCAGCCAAGAAGGTCGGGGTCATCAGACCGGGGAGCTGTTTTTT. Translating gives CASSQEGRGHQTGELFF.